This T cell receptor beta chain was sequenced during a study of identical twins. One entry per CDR3 protein, called by TCRdb with MiXCR from the 5' RACE reads. This table has roughly 250,000 distinct CDR3 sequences, around 7% appearing once. The same data also contributed to another study, on yellow fever vaccine responses in identical twins.

What was sequenced was memory (CD45RO+) T cells sorted from blood. The receptor's source is a woman aged 18-30 years in good health.

The CDR3 DNA reads TGTGCCAGTAGTATAGAGTTTAGCCACAGCGAGCAGTACTTC. Residues: CASSIEFSHSEQYF. The V call is TRBV19, the J call TRBJ2-7; D is ambiguous. V lost 0 bases and J lost 6, with 12 bases in between. The germline CDR1 and CDR2 sequences are LNHDA and SQIVND (reference sequence). CDR3 length equals 14 residues.